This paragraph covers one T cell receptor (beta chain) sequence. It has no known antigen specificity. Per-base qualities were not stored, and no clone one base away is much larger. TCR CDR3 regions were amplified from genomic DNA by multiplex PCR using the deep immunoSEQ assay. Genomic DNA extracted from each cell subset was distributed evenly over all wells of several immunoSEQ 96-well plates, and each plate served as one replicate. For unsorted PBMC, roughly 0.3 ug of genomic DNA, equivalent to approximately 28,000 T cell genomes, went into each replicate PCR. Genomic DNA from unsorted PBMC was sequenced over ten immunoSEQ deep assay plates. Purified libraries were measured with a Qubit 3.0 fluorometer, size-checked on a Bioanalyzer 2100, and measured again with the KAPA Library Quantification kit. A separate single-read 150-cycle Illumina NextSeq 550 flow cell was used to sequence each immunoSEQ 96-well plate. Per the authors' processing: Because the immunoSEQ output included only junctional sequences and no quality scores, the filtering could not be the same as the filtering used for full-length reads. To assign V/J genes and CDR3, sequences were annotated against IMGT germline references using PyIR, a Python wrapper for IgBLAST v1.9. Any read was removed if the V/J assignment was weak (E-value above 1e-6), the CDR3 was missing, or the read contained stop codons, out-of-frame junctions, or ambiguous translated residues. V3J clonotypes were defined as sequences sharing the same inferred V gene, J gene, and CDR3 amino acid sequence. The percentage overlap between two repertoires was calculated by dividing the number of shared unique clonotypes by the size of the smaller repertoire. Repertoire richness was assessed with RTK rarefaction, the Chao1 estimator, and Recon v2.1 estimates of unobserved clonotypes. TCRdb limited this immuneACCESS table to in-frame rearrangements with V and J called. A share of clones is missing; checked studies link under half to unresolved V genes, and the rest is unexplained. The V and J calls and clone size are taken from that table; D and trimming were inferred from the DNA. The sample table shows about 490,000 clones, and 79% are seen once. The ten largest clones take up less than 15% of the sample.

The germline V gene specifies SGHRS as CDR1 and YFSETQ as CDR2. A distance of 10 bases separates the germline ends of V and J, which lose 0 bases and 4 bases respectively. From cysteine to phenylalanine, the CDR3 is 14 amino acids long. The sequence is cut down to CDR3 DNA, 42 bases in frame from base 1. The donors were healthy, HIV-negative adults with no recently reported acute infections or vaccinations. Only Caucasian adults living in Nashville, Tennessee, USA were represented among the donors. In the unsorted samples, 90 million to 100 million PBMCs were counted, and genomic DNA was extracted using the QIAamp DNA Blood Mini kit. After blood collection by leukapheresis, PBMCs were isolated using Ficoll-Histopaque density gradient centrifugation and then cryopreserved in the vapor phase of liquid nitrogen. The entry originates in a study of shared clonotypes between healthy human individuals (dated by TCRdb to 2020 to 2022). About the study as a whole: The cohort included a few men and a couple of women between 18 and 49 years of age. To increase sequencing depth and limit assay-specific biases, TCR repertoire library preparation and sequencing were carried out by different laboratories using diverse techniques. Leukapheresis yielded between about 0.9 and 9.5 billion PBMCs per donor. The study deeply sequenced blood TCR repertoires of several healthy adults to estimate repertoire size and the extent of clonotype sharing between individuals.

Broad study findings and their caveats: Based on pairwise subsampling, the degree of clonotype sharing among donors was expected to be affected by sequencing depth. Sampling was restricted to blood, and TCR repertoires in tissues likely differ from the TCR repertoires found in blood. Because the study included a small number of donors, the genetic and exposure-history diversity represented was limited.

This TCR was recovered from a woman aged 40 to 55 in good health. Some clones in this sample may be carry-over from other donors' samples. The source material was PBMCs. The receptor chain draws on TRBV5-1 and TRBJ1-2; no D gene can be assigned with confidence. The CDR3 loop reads CASSLAEHSYGYTF. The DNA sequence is TGCGCCAGCAGCTTGGCCGAACATTCCTATGGCTACACCTTC.